The next 30 T cell receptor beta chains were all read from a single sample in a study of patients and donors after allogeneic stem cell transplantation. Each CDR3 protein gets one entry after TCRdb re-called the RT-PCR reads with MiXCR. The sample includes about 110,000 distinct CDR3 sequences, 35% to 45% of them seen just once. Material for sequencing was blood, either unsorted or a sorted T cell fraction (not recorded which). The receptor source for this set is a human donor who was either an allogeneic HSCT recipient or a stem cell or donor lymphocyte infusion donor (not recorded which). It is not recorded whose cells these are; they may come from a transplant donor.

In this sample, this clonotype turned up a few times. The rearrangement uses TRBV12-5 and TRBJ1-1; no definite D call. Germline values: CDR1 LGHNT, CDR2 FRNRAP. CDR3 length equals 16 residues. The germline V and J ends were trimmed by 4 bases and 4 bases, with 19 bases remaining between them. CDR3: CASGWSPRTSVTEAFF. CDR3 coding DNA: TGTGCTAGTGGTTGGAGTCCGAGGACCTCCGTCACTGAAGCTTTCTTT.

This chain joins TRBV5-6 and TRBJ1-1; D unclear. V was trimmed by 3 bases and J by 5 bases, leaving 23 bases between them. Germline V gene data show CDR1 as SGHDT and CDR2 as YYEEEE. CDR3 length: 17 residues. CDR3 sequence reads: CASSSIRRALAGTEAFF. The CDR3, as DNA: TGTGCCAGCAGCTCTATACGAAGGGCCCTGGCGGGGACTGAAGCTTTCTTT. Variable domain in full (rest from reference TRBV5-6 and TRBJ1-1): DAGVTQSPTHLIKTRGQQVTLRCSPKSGHDTVSWYQQALGQGPQFIFQYYEEEERQRGNFPDRFSGHQFPNYSSELNVNALLLGDSALYLCASSSIRRALAGTEAFFGQGTRLTVV.

This clonotype was observed a handful of times. The genes are TRBV20-1 and TRBJ1-2; D uncertain. Trimming removed 3 bases from V and 5 bases from J, with 13 bases in between. The CDR3 extends over 13 amino acids. Germline V gene lookup returns CDR1 DFQATT and CDR2 SNEGSKA (reference sequence). DNA for the CDR3: TGCAGTGCTAGGCGGTCGGGCCCTTATGGCTACACCTTC. Translation: CSARRSGPYGYTF.

The chain employs TRBV6-1 and TRBJ1-1; no definite D call. Trimming removed 4 bases from V and 6 bases from J, with 18 bases in between. CDR1 is MNHNS, CDR2 SASEGT, per germline. The CDR3 is 15 residues long. This CDR3 reads CASSAFGRLIAEAFF. The CDR3 bases are TGTGCCAGCAGTGCCTTCGGACGGCTGATAGCTGAAGCTTTCTTT.

The table lists this clonotype with many counts. The chain is built from TRBV7-9 and TRBJ1-4; D is uncertain. V lost 4 bases and J 4 bases, leaving 10 bases between the germline ends. The CDR3 length is 14 residues. Germline values: CDR1 SEHNR, CDR2 FQNEAQ (reference sequence). The DNA of the CDR3 is TGTGCCAGCAGCTCCCTCCGGTATAATGAAAAACTGTTTTTT. Amino acid sequence: CASSSLRYNEKLFF.

V usage is TRBV7-2 and J usage is TRBJ2-1, with no clear D. Germline V gene lookup returns CDR1 SGHTA and CDR2 FQGNSA. V was clipped by 1 base and J by 4 bases, with 5 bases between them. The CDR3 loop spans 13 amino acids. The CDR3 DNA reads as TGTGCCAGCAGCTTAGAACCTTACAATGAGCAGTTCTTC. Its translation: CASSLEPYNEQFF.

The chain links TRBV7-3 to TRBJ2-6; D is unresolved. Deletions cut 2 bases from V and 0 bases from J, with 8 bases between. CDR3 length: 16 residues. Germline CDR1 is SGHTA and CDR2 is FQGTGA. The CDR3 nucleotides are TGTGCCAGCAGCTTAGACGGCTTCTCTGGGGCCAACGTCCTGACTTTC. Encoded protein: CASSLDGFSGANVLTF. The variable domain in full, with the rest retrieved from reference TRBV7-3 and TRBJ2-6, is GAGVSQTPSNKVTEKGKYVELRCDPISGHTALYWYRQSLGQGPEFLIYFQGTGAADDSGLPNDRFFAVRPEGSVSTLKIQRTERGDSAVYLCASSLDGFSGANVLTFGAGSRLTVL.

The chain recombines TRBV7-8 with TRBJ1-2, with D hard to call. Germline V gene sequence: CDR1 SGHVS, CDR2 FQNEAQ. The CDR3 is 15 amino acids. The V and J ends lost 0 bases and 3 bases respectively, with 11 bases between them. The CDR3 loop reads CASSLADRIYYGYTF. For the CDR3, the DNA is TGTGCCAGCAGCTTAGCAGATAGGATATACTATGGCTACACCTTC.

The chain has TRBV20-1 and TRBJ2-7; D is unclear. Germline V gene sequence: CDR1 DFQATT, CDR2 SNEGSKA (reference sequence). The CDR3 runs 15 residues. V gave up 3 bases and J gave up 3 bases, with 18 bases separating them. CDR3 region: CSASPIGVGYYEQYF. Here the CDR3 DNA reads TGCAGTGCTAGTCCCATCGGCGTGGGGTACTACGAGCAGTACTTC.

This clonotype was seen a handful of times. V is TRBV7-2 and J is TRBJ1-5; D is unresolved. The germline gives CDR1 SGHTA, CDR2 FQGNSA. V gave up 3 bases and J gave up 6 bases, with 12 bases separating them. The CDR3 is 14 residues long. CDR3 sequence reads: CASSLFRGSQPQHF. The DNA for the CDR3 is TGTGCCAGCAGCTTGTTCAGAGGGAGTCAGCCCCAGCATTTT. Full variable domain (missing parts from reference TRBV7-2 and TRBJ1-5): GAGVSQSPSNKVTEKGKDVELRCDPISGHTALYWYRQSLGQGLEFLIYFQGNSAPDKSGLPSDRFSAERTGGSVSTLTIQRTQQEDSAVYLCASSLFRGSQPQHFGDGTRLSIL.

This chain joins TRBV6-6 and TRBJ2-1, with TRBD2 matching over 13 bases. J was trimmed by 5 bases and V by 11 bases; bases with no gene match: 6. Germline lookup yields CDR1 MNHNY and CDR2 SVGAGI (reference sequence). This CDR3 region has 14 residues. CDR3 amino acids: CAGRTSGRNNEQFF. The CDR3 DNA reads as TGTGCCGGGAGGACTAGCGGGAGAAACAATGAGCAGTTCTTC.

In this sample, this clonotype turned up a few times. The chain combines TRBV4-3 with TRBJ2-1; 8 bases match TRBD2. The germline V gene encodes CDR1 LGHNA and CDR2 YSLEER. This CDR3 comprises 16 residues. J lost 4 bases, V lost 0 bases, and 5 bases had no gene match. The CDR3 is CASSQDLGGDYNEQFF. DNA of the CDR3: TGCGCCAGCAGCCAAGATCTCGGGGGGGATTACAATGAGCAGTTCTTC.

DNA of the CDR3: TGTGCCAGCGGTCCGGGGGGATATAATTCACCCCTCCACTTT. Amino acid sequence: CASGPGGYNSPLHF. This chain connects TRBV14 to TRBJ1-6; a possible D gene is TRBD1 (5 bases). V was shortened by 8 bases and J by 4 bases, with 12 bases between the two germline ends. This CDR3 is 14 amino acids long. Germline lookup yields CDR1 SGHDN and CDR2 FVKESK.

V gene TRBV24-1 combines with J gene TRBJ2-1, with 10 positions matching TRBD2. The CDR3 consists of 16 residues. Germline V lookup: CDR1 KGHDR, CDR2 SFDVKD. Trimming at V came to 4 bases and at J to 8 bases, leaving 10 bases not matched to a gene. The CDR3, as DNA: TGTGCCACCAGTGACCCCCTAGCGGGAGACTGGGATGAGCAGTTCTTC. It translates to CATSDPLAGDWDEQFF.

The rearrangement joins TRBV6-5 to TRBJ1-4, with D perhaps TRBD1 (5 bases). Germline-derived CDR1 and CDR2 are MNHEY and SVGAGI. The V and J ends lost 6 bases and 3 bases respectively, with 11 bases between them. This CDR3 has 14 residues. The CDR3 DNA is TGTGCCAGCAGCCCCGACAGCCCTAATGAAAAACTGTTTTTT. Residues: CASSPDSPNEKLFF.

This clonotype was detected only a few times. V is TRBV12-3 or TRBV12-4 and J is TRBJ1-5; D may be TRBD1 (5 bases). V lost 5 bases, J lost 9 bases, and 11 bases lay in between. The CDR3 has 12 residues. The CDR3, as DNA: TGTGCCAGCAGTACCAACCAGGGGCCCCAGCATTTT. This sequence encodes CASSTNQGPQHF.

The genes are TRBV12-3 or TRBV12-4 and TRBJ1-6; possible D gene TRBD1, 5 bases. The V end was cut by 7 bases, the J end by 8 bases, with 15 bases between. The CDR3 contains 14 residues. This chain's CDR3 is CASKGPGRYSPLHF. CDR3 nucleotides: TGTGCCAGCAAGGGCCCAGGGCGGTATTCACCCCTCCACTTT.

The rearrangement joins TRBV29-1 to TRBJ2-1; 12 nucleotides align to TRBD2. Germline V gene lookup returns CDR1 SQVTM and CDR2 ANQGSEA. J lost 3 bases, V lost 4 bases, and 4 bases had no gene match. This CDR3 comprises 15 residues. The CDR3 is CSVGRGLAGYNEQFF. CDR3 DNA sequence: TGCAGCGTTGGACGGGGACTAGCGGGCTACAATGAGCAGTTCTTC.

This clonotype was recorded many times. The rearrangement uses TRBV20-1 and TRBJ1-4, with D possibly TRBD1 on 6 matching bases. Trimming left V 0 bases short and J 6 bases short, with 14 bases between. The CDR3 covers 15 residues. Germline V gene data show CDR1 as DFQATT and CDR2 as SNEGSKA (reference sequence). CDR3 sequence (DNA): TGCAGTGCTAGAGATTGGAGGCACAGGGATGAAAAACTGTTTTTT. Its protein product is CSARDWRHRDEKLFF.

The chain combines TRBV10-3 with TRBJ2-7, with 11 bases identical to TRBD2. From germline, CDR1 is ENHRY and CDR2 SYGVKD. The CDR3 consists of 14 residues. J lost 6 bases, V lost 4 bases, and 5 bases had no gene match. This CDR3 reads CAISGTSGSSEQYF. CDR3 coding DNA: TGTGCCATCAGTGGAACTAGCGGGAGTAGCGAGCAGTACTTC.

This clonotype was detected a few times. CDR3 sequence reads: CASSFGQGYEQYF. DNA for the CDR3: TGTGCCAGCAGTTTCGGTCAGGGCTACGAGCAGTACTTC. The V gene is TRBV28, the J gene TRBJ2-7, with D perhaps TRBD1 (5 bases). This CDR3 spans 13 amino acids. Trimming left V 3 bases short and J 3 bases short, with 9 bases between. In germline, CDR1 is MDHEN, CDR2 SYDVKM. Full variable domain (outside the CDR3, taken from reference TRBV28 and TRBJ2-7): DVKVTQSSRYLVKRTGEKVFLECVQDMDHENMFWYRQDPGLGLRLIYFSYDVKMKEKGDIPEGYSVSREKKERFSLILESASTNQTSMYLCASSFGQGYEQYFGPGTRLTVT.

The chain combines TRBV5-1 with TRBJ2-2; 10 bases fit TRBD2. The CDR3 has 16 amino acids. Losses at the gene ends were 2 bases for V and 0 bases for J; bases not matched to a gene: 1. Looked up from germline, CDR1 is SGHRS and CDR2 is YFSETQ. CDR3 amino acids: CASSFTSGTNTGELFF. The DNA for the CDR3 is TGCGCCAGCAGCTTTACTAGCGGGACGAACACCGGGGAGCTGTTTTTT.

The chain joins TRBV30 to TRBJ1-5; a weak D match, TRBD1 (5 bases). Germline CDR1 is GTSNPN and CDR2 is SVGIG (reference sequence). The CDR3 has 13 residues. V was cut by 5 bases and J by 4 bases, with 12 bases left in between. The CDR3 loop reads CAWATGENQPQHF. The CDR3 DNA reads TGTGCCTGGGCTACAGGTGAAAATCAGCCCCAGCATTTT. Supplemented by reference TRBV30 and TRBJ1-5, the full variable domain reads SQTIHQWPATLVQPVGSPLSLECTVEGTSNPNLYWYRQAAGRGLQLLFYSVGIGQISSEVPQNLSASRPQDRQFILSSKKLLLSDSGFYLCAWATGENQPQHFGDGTRLSIL.

This clonotype was counted between two and nine times. V and J are TRBV20-1 and TRBJ2-3, with D maybe TRBD2 (6 bases). The CDR3 has 13 residues. Germline-derived CDR1 and CDR2 are DFQATT and SNEGSKA (reference sequence). In DNA, the CDR3 is TGCAGGGGGGTAGCGGATCCCACAGATACGCAGTATTTT. Encoded protein: CRGVADPTDTQYF.

The rearrangement joins TRBV7-2 to TRBJ1-1; 8 nucleotides match TRBD1. The CDR3 has 14 residues. With 2 bases clipped from V and 5 bases from J, the junction kept 4 bases outside the gene matches. Germline CDR1 and CDR2: SGHTA and FQGNSA. The CDR3: CASSLQGAGTEAFF. Here the CDR3 DNA reads TGTGCCAGCAGCTTACAGGGGGCAGGTACTGAAGCTTTCTTT.

The rearrangement links TRBV20-1 to TRBJ1-1, with D possibly TRBD1 on 5 matching bases. This CDR3 region has 11 residues. Trimming removed 2 bases from V and 11 bases from J, with 12 bases in between. Germline lookup yields CDR1 DFQATT and CDR2 SNEGSKA (reference sequence). The DNA of the CDR3 is TGCAGTGCTAGAAGGGACGTAGAGGCTTTCTTT. Translating gives CSARRDVEAFF.

V gene TRBV20-1 combines with J gene TRBJ1-5; tentatively, D is TRBD1 (6 bases). CDR1 and CDR2 (germline): DFQATT, SNEGSKA (reference sequence). Trimming took 3 bases from V and 6 from J, leaving 18 bases between them. The CDR3 has 15 residues. CDR3 loop: CSARDPGHLSQPQHF. As DNA, the CDR3 is TGCAGTGCTAGGGACCCGGGACACTTAAGTCAGCCCCAGCATTTT.

The chain carries TRBV18 and TRBJ2-7; perhaps TRBD2 as D (6 bases). Germline CDR1 KGHSH, CDR2 LQKENI. V was pared by 5 bases and J by 7 bases, with 18 bases between. The CDR3 has 14 amino acids. The CDR3 DNA is TGTGCCAGCTCATCCGGGACTCCCGCGGGGGAGCAGTACTTC. Protein product: CASSSGTPAGEQYF.

This clonotype was detected a few times. The chain joins TRBV12-5 to TRBJ2-2, with 7 bases aligning to TRBD1. The V gene end was trimmed by 6 bases and the J gene end by 1 base; junction bases not matched to a gene: 11. This CDR3 has 17 amino acids. Germline V lookup: CDR1 LGHNT, CDR2 FRNRAP. The CDR3: CASGYKRDSLNTGELFF. In DNA, the CDR3 is TGTGCTAGTGGCTACAAAAGGGACAGCCTGAACACCGGGGAGCTGTTTTTT.

The chain has TRBV7-2 and TRBJ2-6; maybe TRBD2 (6 bases). The V gene's germline CDR1 is SGHTA and CDR2 FQGNSA. The CDR3 has 12 amino acids. Between the trimmed V and J ends, which lost 0 bases and 14 bases, there was a span of 8 bases. The CDR3 DNA is TGTGCCAGCAGCTTAGCTGCGGGAATCCTGACTTTC. This codes for CASSLAAGILTF.